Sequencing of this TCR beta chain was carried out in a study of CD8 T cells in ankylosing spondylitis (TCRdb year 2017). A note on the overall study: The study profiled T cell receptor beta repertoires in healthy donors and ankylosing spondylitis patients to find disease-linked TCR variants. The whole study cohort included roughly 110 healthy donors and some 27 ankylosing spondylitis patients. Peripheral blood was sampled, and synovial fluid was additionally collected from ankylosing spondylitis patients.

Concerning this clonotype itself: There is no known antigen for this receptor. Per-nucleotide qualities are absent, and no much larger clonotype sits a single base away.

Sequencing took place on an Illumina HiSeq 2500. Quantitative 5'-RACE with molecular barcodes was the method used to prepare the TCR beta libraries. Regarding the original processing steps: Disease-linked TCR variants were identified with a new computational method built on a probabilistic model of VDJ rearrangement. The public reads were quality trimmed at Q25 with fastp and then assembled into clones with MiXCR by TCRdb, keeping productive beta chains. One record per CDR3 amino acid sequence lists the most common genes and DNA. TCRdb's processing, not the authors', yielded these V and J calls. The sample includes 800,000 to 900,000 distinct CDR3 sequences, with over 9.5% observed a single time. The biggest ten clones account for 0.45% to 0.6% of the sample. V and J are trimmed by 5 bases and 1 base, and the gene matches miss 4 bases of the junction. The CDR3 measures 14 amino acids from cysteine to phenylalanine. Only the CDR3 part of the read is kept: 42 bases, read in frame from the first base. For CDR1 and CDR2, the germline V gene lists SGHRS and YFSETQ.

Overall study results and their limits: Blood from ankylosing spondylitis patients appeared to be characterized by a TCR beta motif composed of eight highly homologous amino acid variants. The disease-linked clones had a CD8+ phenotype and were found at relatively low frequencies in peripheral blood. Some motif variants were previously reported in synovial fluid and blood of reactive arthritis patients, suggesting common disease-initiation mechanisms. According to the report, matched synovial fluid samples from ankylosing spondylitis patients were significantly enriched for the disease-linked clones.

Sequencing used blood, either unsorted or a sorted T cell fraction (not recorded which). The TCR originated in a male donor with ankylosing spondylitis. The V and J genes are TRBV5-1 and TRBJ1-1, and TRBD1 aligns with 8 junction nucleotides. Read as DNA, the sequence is TGCGCCAGCAGGGGAGGGACAGGGAACACTGAAGCTTTCTTT. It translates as CASRGGTGNTEAFF. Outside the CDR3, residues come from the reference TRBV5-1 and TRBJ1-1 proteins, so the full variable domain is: KAGVTQTPRYLIKTRGQQVTLSCSPISGHRSVSWYQQTPGQGLQFLFEYFSETQRNKGNFPGRFSGRQFSNSRSEMNVSTLELGDSALYLCASRGGTGNTEAFFGQGTRLTVV.